Listed below are T cell receptor beta chains from one sample, sequenced in a study of T cell responses to AZD1222 COVID-19 vaccine. Sequencing was performed with immunoSEQ multiplex PCR; in TCRdb, only in-frame clones are kept and a portion is missing. The data hold approximately 92,000 clones, with about nine tenths observed a single time. The sequenced sample was peripheral blood, obtained on day 0 of AZD1222 vaccination. The source of these receptors is an adult in good health. Each CDR3 is given with its conserved first and last residue. D genes are given only for firm matches. Size values are once, few and many counts, or a class for expanded clones, and some rows have none.

TGTGCCAGCAGCTCGGGACTAGCGGGAAGGACCGGGGAGCTGTTTTTT	CASSSGLAGRTGELFF	TRBD2	-	TRBV7-6	TRBJ2-2
TGCGCCAGCAGCTTGGGGTCAGATAGCAATCAGCCCCAGCATTTT	CASSLGSDSNQPQHF	-	-	TRBV5-1	TRBJ1-5
TGTGCCAGCAGTCCCCAGGGAGAGAAAGCTTTCTTT	CASSPQGEKAFF	-	-	TRBV7-9	TRBJ1-1
TGCTCCACAGGGTTGGATTCACCCCTCCACTTT	CSTGLDSPLHF	-	-	TRBV2	TRBJ1-6
TGTGCCATCAGTCCCGGACAGACAAGCAATCAGCCCCAGCATTTT	CAISPGQTSNQPQHF	-	-	TRBV10-3	TRBJ1-5
TGTGCCAGCAGCGTTAGCGGGGAGGGCGGGGAGCTGTTTTTT	CASSVSGEGGELFF	TRBD2	few	TRBV9	TRBJ2-2
TGTGCCAGCAAGCTGGACCGATCCTACAATGAGCAGTTCTTC	CASKLDRSYNEQFF	-	-	TRBV28	TRBJ2-1
TGTGCCAGCAGGGGTGGCGGGTACGAGCAGTACTTC	CASRGGGYEQYF	-	-	TRBV2	TRBJ2-7
TGTGCCAGTAGTATTGGGACAGGCGGCACAGATACGCAGTATTTT	CASSIGTGGTDTQYF	TRBD1	once	TRBV19	TRBJ2-3
TGTGCCAGCAGCTTAGATAGGAACACCATATATTTT	CASSLDRNTIYF	-	once	TRBV7-6	TRBJ1-3
TGTGCCAGCAGCTTAGGCGGGGGGGCAGACTATGGCTACACCTTC	CASSLGGGADYGYTF	-	-	TRBV7-2	TRBJ1-2